This T cell receptor beta chain was found in a study of identical twins. Study findings and constraints: The study found excess low generation probability among twin-shared out-of-frame alpha sequences. Part of the zero-insertion signal could reflect confounding by invariant MAIT and iNKT cells.

Per the germline V gene, CDR1 is MDHEN and CDR2 is SYDVKM. The CDR3 has 16 amino acids. Germline trimming cut 3 bases from V and 1 base from J; bases unmatched to any gene: 6. Template switching (which added a universal primer site) was used, and cDNA carried unique molecular identifiers. TCRdb reprocessed the 5' RACE reads via MiXCR and lists one record per CDR3 protein. The sample carries around 960,000 distinct CDR3 sequences, 12% recorded once. For this clonotype: What it recognizes is unknown.

These data are also associated with another study on yellow fever vaccine responses in identical twins. This second report adds: Reportedly, the T cell response mounted by twins to vaccine seemed partly convergent, partly personalized.

This TCR came from a woman younger than 30 in good health. The specimen sequenced was PBMCs. The V and J genes are TRBV28 and TRBJ2-5; 9 bases are a match to TRBD2. CDR3 in DNA: TGTGCCAGCAGTTTCGGCGGGAGGGCCCCCCAAGAGACCCAGTACTTC. Translating gives CASSFGGRAPQETQYF.